This TCR beta chain was profiled in a study of monozygotic twins with inflammatory bowel disease. TCRdb derives one entry per CDR3 protein from the 5' RACE reads, leaving out DNA. The sample has 200,000 to 250,000 distinct CDR3 sequences. Study results and caveats: Support was lacking for any single strong IBD-associated signal or clonotype.

Concerning this clonotype itself: Its antigen is undetermined.

Germline CDR1 MNHEY, CDR2 SVGAGI. There are 16 residues in the CDR3. Sequenced: blood. V gene TRBV6-5 combines with J gene TRBJ2-3; TCRdb calls TRBD1, which cannot be checked without DNA. The sequence was obtained from a human donor with ulcerative colitis or Crohn's disease, or a healthy co-twin of an affected twin (not recorded which). CDR3 sequence reads: CASSSGQADRTDTQYF.